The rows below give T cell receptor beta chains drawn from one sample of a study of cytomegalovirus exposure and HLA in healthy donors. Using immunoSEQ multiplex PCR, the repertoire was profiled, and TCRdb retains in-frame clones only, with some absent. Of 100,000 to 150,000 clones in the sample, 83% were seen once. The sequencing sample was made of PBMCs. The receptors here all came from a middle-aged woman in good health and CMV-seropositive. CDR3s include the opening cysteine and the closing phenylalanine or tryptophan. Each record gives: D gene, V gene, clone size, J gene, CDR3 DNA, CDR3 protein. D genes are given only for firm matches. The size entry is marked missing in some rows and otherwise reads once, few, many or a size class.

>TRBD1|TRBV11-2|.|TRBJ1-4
TGTGCCAGCAGCATTAATACAGGGGACCCCAGAAAACTGTTTTTT
CASSINTGDPRKLFF
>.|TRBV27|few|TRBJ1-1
TGTGCCAGCAGGACAGTGAACACTGAAGCTTTCTTT
CASRTVNTEAFF
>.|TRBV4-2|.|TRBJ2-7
TGTGCCAGCAGCCAAGGGGACTCAGATTACGAGCAGTACTTC
CASSQGDSDYEQYF
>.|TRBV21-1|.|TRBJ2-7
TGTGCCAGCAGCAAAGTCGGACAGGGCTACGAGCAGTACTTC
CASSKVGQGYEQYF
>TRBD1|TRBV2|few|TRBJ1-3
TGTGCCAGCACTTGGACAGGTGGCAACACCATATATTTT
CASTWTGGNTIYF
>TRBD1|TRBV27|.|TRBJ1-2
TGTGCCAGCAGTCCTCGACAGGGTGGCACAGGCTACACCTTC
CASSPRQGGTGYTF
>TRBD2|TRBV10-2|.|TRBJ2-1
TGCGCCAGCAGTGATACTAGCGGGCTTAATGAGCAGTTCTTC
CASSDTSGLNEQFF
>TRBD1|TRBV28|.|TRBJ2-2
TGTGCCAGCAGCCTCACTAGGGGACAGTCGATAAACACCGGGGAGCTGTTTTTT
CASSLTRGQSINTGELFF
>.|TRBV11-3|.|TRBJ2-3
TGTGCCAGCAGCTTAGGGGGAGTCGGGGGTACGCAGTATTTT
CASSLGGVGGTQYF
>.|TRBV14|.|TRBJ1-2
TGTGCCAGCAGCCCATTTACAGGGAGTTACTATGGCTACACCTTC
CASSPFTGSYYGYTF
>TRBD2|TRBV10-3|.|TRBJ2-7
TGTGCCATCAGCCCTGAATGGGGACTAGCGGGAGCTACCTCCTACGAGCAGTACTTC
CAISPEWGLAGATSYEQYF
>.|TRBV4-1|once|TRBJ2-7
TGCGCCAGCAGCCTGCGGGACTCCCCGGGCGAGCAGTACTTC
CASSLRDSPGEQYF
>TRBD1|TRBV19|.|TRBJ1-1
TGTGCCAGTAGAGGGACAGGGGGCGAGAACACTGAAGCTTTCTTT
CASRGTGGENTEAFF
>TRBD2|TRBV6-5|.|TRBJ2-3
TGTGCCAGCAGTTACGGGACTAGCGGGCGAACAGATACGCAGTATTTT
CASSYGTSGRTDTQYF
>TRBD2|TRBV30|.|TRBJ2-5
TGTGCCTGGGGGGCTAGCGGGAGGTTGGGCCAAGAGACCCAGTACTTC
CAWGASGRLGQETQYF
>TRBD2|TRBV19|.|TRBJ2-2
TGTGCCAGTAGTACTAGCGGGGCCCACACCGGGGAGCTGTTTTTT
CASSTSGAHTGELFF
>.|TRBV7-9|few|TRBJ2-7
TGTGCCAGCAGCCACGAGAGCGAGCAGTACTTC
CASSHESEQYF
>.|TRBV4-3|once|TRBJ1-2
TGCGCCAGCAGCCAAGCAGGGGACCGCGCTAACTATGGCTACACCTTC
CASSQAGDRANYGYTF
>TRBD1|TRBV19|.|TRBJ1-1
TGTGCCAGTAGTATCCGGGGGACAGGGGGGACCGACACTGAAGCTTTCTTT
CASSIRGTGGTDTEAFF
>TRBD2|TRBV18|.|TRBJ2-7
TGTGCCAGCTCACCAAAGCGGGACTCCTACGAGCAGTACTTC
CASSPKRDSYEQYF
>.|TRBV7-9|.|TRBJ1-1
TGTGCCAGCAGCTTAGGATCAGGGAACACTGAAGCTTTCTTT
CASSLGSGNTEAFF